The rows below give T cell receptor beta chains drawn from one sample of a study of cytomegalovirus exposure and HLA in healthy donors. Libraries were prepared by immunoSEQ multiplex PCR; TCRdb keeps only in-frame clonotypes and omits some of them. The sample carries about 200,000 clones, 70% to 80% recorded once. Source material: PBMCs. All receptors come from a male donor in good health and CMV-seronegative. CDR3s include the opening cysteine and the closing phenylalanine or tryptophan. A D gene is named only where the DNA matches it firmly. Some rows mark clone size as missing; the rest say once, few, many or name a class of expanded clone.

V: TRBV7-3
D: .
size: .
J: TRBJ2-7
CDR3: CASGEGAGTPYEQYF
DNA: TGTGCCAGCGGGGAAGGGGCGGGAACTCCATACGAGCAGTACTTC

V: TRBV19
D: TRBD2
size: .
J: TRBJ2-1
CDR3: CASQAGVRDNEQFF
DNA: TGTGCCAGTCAGGCGGGGGTTCGCGACAATGAGCAGTTCTTC

V: TRBV5-4
D: TRBD1
size: few
J: TRBJ1-2
CDR3: CASTQIEGQGYYGYTF
DNA: TGTGCCAGCACCCAAATAGAGGGACAGGGGTACTATGGCTACACCTTC

V: TRBV28
D: .
size: .
J: TRBJ2-7
CDR3: CASSFRGSYEQYF
DNA: TGTGCCAGCAGTTTTAGGGGCTCCTACGAGCAGTACTTC

V: TRBV6-5
D: TRBD1
size: .
J: TRBJ2-2
CDR3: CASRGTGQTGELFF
DNA: TGTGCCAGCAGGGGGACAGGGCAGACCGGGGAGCTGTTTTTT

V: TRBV6-5
D: .
size: few
J: TRBJ1-1
CDR3: CASSYSRTVNTEAFF
DNA: TGTGCCAGCAGTTACTCCAGGACAGTTAACACTGAAGCTTTCTTT

V: TRBV5-1
D: .
size: few
J: TRBJ1-1
CDR3: CASSLEYRATEAFF
DNA: TGCGCCAGCAGCTTGGAGTACAGGGCCACTGAAGCTTTCTTT

V: TRBV5-1
D: TRBD1
size: .
J: TRBJ2-1
CDR3: CASSFRGGANEQFF
DNA: TGCGCCAGCAGCTTTCGAGGGGGCGCCAATGAGCAGTTCTTC

V: TRBV19
D: .
size: medium-sized
J: TRBJ1-4
CDR3: CASRDTPTNEKLFF
DNA: TGTGCCAGTCGGGACACCCCAACTAATGAAAAACTGTTTTTT

V: TRBV9
D: TRBD2
size: .
J: TRBJ2-7
CDR3: CASSPRTSGPLRQYF
DNA: TGTGCCAGCAGCCCCCGGACTAGCGGGCCTCTCAGGCAGTACTTC

V: TRBV11-3
D: .
size: .
J: TRBJ2-7
CDR3: CASSFGQAGEQYF
DNA: TGTGCCAGCAGCTTTGGTCAAGCGGGCGAGCAGTACTTC

V: TRBV6-5
D: .
size: once
J: TRBJ1-3
CDR3: CASGRGGGIGNTIYF
DNA: TGTGCCAGCGGAAGGGGGGGCGGGATAGGAAACACCATATATTTT

V: TRBV11-3
D: TRBD2
size: .
J: TRBJ2-1
CDR3: CASSSGGGLAGGTYNEQFF
DNA: TGTGCCAGCAGCTCCGGAGGGGGACTAGCGGGAGGAACATACAATGAGCAGTTCTTC

V: TRBV10-3
D: TRBD2
size: .
J: TRBJ2-1
CDR3: CAISEGAGGSYNEQFF
DNA: TGTGCCATCAGTGAGGGAGCGGGAGGCTCCTACAATGAGCAGTTCTTC

V: TRBV21-1
D: .
size: .
J: TRBJ2-7
CDR3: CARGGGGTYEQYF
DNA: TGTGCCAGGGGGGGAGGGGGAACCTACGAGCAGTACTTC

V: TRBV2
D: TRBD2
size: few
J: TRBJ2-1
CDR3: CASTVGLEEQFF
DNA: TGTGCCAGCACTGTGGGACTAGAGGAGCAGTTCTTC

V: TRBV5-6
D: .
size: .
J: TRBJ1-1
CDR3: CASSFSGIRVNTEAFF
DNA: TGTGCCAGCAGCTTTTCGGGAATTCGGGTAAACACTGAAGCTTTCTTT

V: TRBV9
D: TRBD1
size: .
J: TRBJ2-7
CDR3: CASSGTGGEQYF
DNA: TGTGCCAGCAGCGGGACAGGGGGAGAGCAGTACTTC

V: TRBV7-9
D: TRBD1
size: .
J: TRBJ1-2
CDR3: CASSFTGQGKGGYTF
DNA: TGTGCCAGCAGCTTTACGGGACAGGGGAAGGGTGGCTACACCTTC

V: TRBV5-4
D: TRBD1
size: .
J: TRBJ2-5
CDR3: CASSQGQGRETQYF
DNA: TGTGCCAGCAGCCAGGGACAGGGGAGGGAGACCCAGTACTTC

V: TRBV19
D: .
size: few
J: TRBJ2-6
CDR3: CASSIEATSSGANVLTF
DNA: TGTGCCAGTAGTATTGAGGCCACAAGCTCTGGGGCCAACGTCCTGACTTTC

V: TRBV7-3
D: TRBD2
size: .
J: TRBJ2-2
CDR3: CASRRAGVGTGELFF
DNA: TGTGCCAGCAGACGAGCGGGAGTGGGAACCGGGGAGCTGTTTTTT

V: TRBV28
D: .
size: .
J: TRBJ2-1
CDR3: CASSFTAEGGNEQFF
DNA: TGTGCCAGCAGTTTCACCGCCGAAGGGGGCAATGAGCAGTTCTTC

V: TRBV5-1
D: .
size: .
J: TRBJ2-7
CDR3: CASSLSQGYSYEQYF
DNA: TGCGCCAGCAGCTTGTCTCAGGGTTACTCCTACGAGCAGTACTTC

V: TRBV28
D: .
size: .
J: TRBJ1-2
CDR3: CASSSAGGAVHYGYTF
DNA: TGTGCCAGCAGTTCAGCGGGGGGGGCGGTTCACTATGGCTACACCTTC

V: TRBV5-1
D: TRBD1
size: .
J: TRBJ1-2
CDR3: CASSLAILGQTNYGYTF
DNA: TGCGCCAGCAGCTTGGCTATCCTGGGACAGACGAACTATGGCTACACCTTC

V: TRBV5-4
D: .
size: once
J: TRBJ2-7
CDR3: CASSLGGTPDYEQYF
DNA: TGTGCCAGCAGCCTCGGCGGGACCCCAGACTACGAGCAGTACTTC

V: TRBV27
D: TRBD1
size: .
J: TRBJ2-3
CDR3: CASSFLQGANTQYF
DNA: TGTGCCAGCAGTTTCCTACAGGGGGCGAATACGCAGTATTTT

V: TRBV28
D: TRBD2
size: .
J: TRBJ2-1
CDR3: CASSSPQSSGGGWHEQFF
DNA: TGTGCCAGCAGTAGCCCCCAGTCTAGCGGGGGGGGGTGGCATGAGCAGTTCTTC

V: TRBV28
D: .
size: .
J: TRBJ1-4
CDR3: CASSWGVLYEKLFF
DNA: TGTGCCAGCAGTTGGGGGGTGTTATATGAAAAACTGTTTTTT

V: TRBV9
D: TRBD1
size: few
J: TRBJ1-1
CDR3: CASSSRGGGVGTEAFF
DNA: TGTGCCAGCAGCTCCCGAGGAGGGGGCGTGGGTACTGAAGCTTTCTTT

V: TRBV6-1
D: .
size: .
J: TRBJ2-7
CDR3: CASTPGISYEQYF
DNA: TGTGCCAGCACTCCAGGGATATCCTACGAGCAGTACTTC

V: TRBV7-2
D: .
size: .
J: TRBJ2-2
CDR3: CASSPRLSGELFF
DNA: TGTGCCAGCAGCCCCCGACTCAGCGGGGAGCTGTTTTTT